This TCR beta chain is from a study of OX40 agonist ivuxolimab in advanced cancers. As for the study in general: Hepatocellular carcinoma, melanoma, renal cell or head and neck cancer affected the dose-escalation patients. Aged roughly 23 to 80 with a mean of 60 years, they were 75% to 85% male. About 40% of patients had received prior checkpoint inhibitor therapy.

Trimming took off 6 bases at V and 6 bases at J, with 21 bases between the two ends. Germline V gives CDR1 KGHSH, CDR2 LQKENI. This CDR3 region has 15 residues. The method was immunoSEQ multiplex PCR; TCRdb's version includes in-frame clones alone and lacks a portion of them. The table shows 60,000 to 75,000 clones, with less than 90% occurring only once. This clone has a handful of counts. The antigen remains undetermined. Points from the study as a whole: Partial responders dosed at 0.1-3.0 mg/kg displayed clonal expansion ranking among the lowest.

This receptor was taken from an adult with an advanced solid tumor such as melanoma, head and neck, liver or kidney cancer. J is TRBJ2-7 and V is TRBV18; no clear D gene. Source: CD4+ or CD8+ T cells sorted from blood, taken in a trial of the OX40 agonist ivuxolimab. Written as DNA, the CDR3 is TGTGCCAGCTCCCGGGCGACTGGGGATCTAGGCGAGCAGTACTTC. Protein sequence: CASSRATGDLGEQYF.